Listed here are 15 T cell receptor beta chains from one sample, sequenced in a study of T cells of healthy individuals. MiXCR was run by TCRdb on the 5' RACE reads, yielding one entry per CDR3 protein. The top ten clones hold about 16% of a sample with about 53,000 distinct CDR3 sequences, 14% to 15% of them seen once. The receptor source for this set is a human donor in good health.

This clonotype came up a few times. The V gene is TRBV18, the J gene TRBJ2-6, with 7 positions matching TRBD1. V was pared by 2 bases and J by 2 bases, with 3 bases of the junction left unmatched. This CDR3 is 16 amino acids long. Looked up from germline, CDR1 is KGHSH and CDR2 is LQKENI. CDR3 in DNA: TGTGCCAGCTCACCAATCAGGGGGACTGGGGCCAACGTCCTGACTTTC. Translated, it gives CASSPIRGTGANVLTF.

This clonotype was detected ten times or more. J is TRBJ1-2 and V is TRBV6-1; D is unclear. The V end lost 1 base, the J end lost 14 bases, and 14 bases lay between the germline ends. Germline V gene sequence: CDR1 MNHNS, CDR2 SASEGT. The CDR3 is 12 amino acids. The CDR3 nucleotides are TGTGCCAGCAGTGAAGACTGGCTCCAAAGTACCTTC. Its translation is CASSEDWLQSTF.

The J gene is TRBJ1-2, the V gene TRBV5-1; 9 bases are a match to TRBD1. J gave up 6 bases and V 1 base, and 7 bases lay outside the gene matches. Germline values: CDR1 SGHRS, CDR2 YFSETQ. The CDR3 is 15 amino acids. The CDR3 protein is CASSLTGGGRDGYTF. The CDR3 DNA reads TGCGCCAGCAGCTTGACAGGGGGCGGACGAGATGGCTACACCTTC.

This clonotype occurred a few times. The V call is TRBV3-1, the J call TRBJ1-1; maybe TRBD1 (5 bases). The CDR3 contains 14 residues. The V gene's germline CDR1 is LGHDT and CDR2 YNNKEL (reference sequence). Between the trimmed V and J ends, which lost 1 base and 5 bases, there was a span of 11 bases. The CDR3 region is CASSQGGGRTEAFF. The CDR3 DNA reads TGTGCCAGCAGCCAAGGTGGGGGAAGAACTGAAGCTTTCTTT. The whole variable domain, filled in from reference TRBV3-1 and TRBJ1-1, reads DTAVSQTPKYLVTQMGNDKSIKCEQNLGHDTMYWYKQDSKKFLKIMFSYNNKELIINETVPNRFSPKSPDKAHLNLHINSLELGDSAVYFCASSQGGGRTEAFFGQGTRLTVV.

V gene TRBV7-7 combines with J gene TRBJ1-3; D is perhaps TRBD1 (5 bases). V gave up 5 bases and J gave up 0 bases, with 8 bases separating them. The CDR3 contains 14 residues. From germline, CDR1 is SSHAT and CDR2 FNYEAQ (reference sequence). This CDR3 is CASSRDVSGNTIYF. The CDR3 DNA reads TGTGCCAGCAGCCGGGACGTCTCTGGAAACACCATATATTTT. Full variable domain (rest looked up from reference TRBV7-7 and TRBJ1-3): GAGVSQSPRYKVTKRGQDVTLRCDPISSHATLYWYQQALGQGPEFLTYFNYEAQPDKSGLPSDRFSAERPEGSISTLTIQRTEQRDSAMYRCASSRDVSGNTIYFGEGSWLTVV.

The rearrangement joins TRBV23-1 to TRBJ2-1; no definite D call. TRBV23-1 is designated an ORF whose function remains uncertain. Trimming took off 6 bases at V and 7 bases at J, with 10 bases between the two ends. The CDR3 spans 12 residues. CDR3 residues: CASSPTRNEQFF. For the CDR3, the DNA is TGCGCCAGCAGCCCAACGAGGAATGAGCAGTTCTTC.

This clonotype was counted between two and nine times. The gene calls are TRBV4-3 and TRBJ2-4; the D gene is possibly TRBD1 (6 bases). The CDR3 runs 15 residues. Germline-derived CDR1 and CDR2 are LGHNA and YSLEER. The ends were cut back, 4 bases at V and 3 bases at J, with 13 bases in the middle. CDR3 protein: CASSPTEGDKNIQYF. CDR3 DNA: TGCGCCAGCAGCCCGACAGAGGGGGACAAAAACATTCAGTACTTC.

V is TRBV20-1 and J is TRBJ2-2, with 7 bases identical to TRBD1. J was trimmed by 6 bases and V by 3 bases; bases with no gene match: 4. The V gene's germline CDR1 is DFQATT and CDR2 SNEGSKA (reference sequence). The CDR3 spans 13 residues. Here the CDR3 reads CSASKGASGELFF. DNA of the CDR3: TGCAGTGCTAGTAAGGGGGCGTCCGGGGAGCTGTTTTTT.

The genes are TRBV25-1 and TRBJ1-1; D possibly corresponds to TRBD1 (5 bases). V was trimmed by 1 base and J by 7 bases, leaving 10 bases between them. This CDR3 spans 13 amino acids. Germline assignment: CDR1 MGHDK and CDR2 SYGVNS. CDR3 sequence (DNA): TGTGCCAGCAGTGAATGGGGGTGGGGTGAAGCTTTCTTT. Amino acid sequence: CASSEWGWGEAFF.

This clonotype was observed a handful of times. J is TRBJ1-1 and V is TRBV19; 8 bases line up with TRBD1. The CDR3 length is 17 residues. The germline gives CDR1 LNHDA, CDR2 SQIVND (reference sequence). The V segment lost 5 bases and the J segment 1 base; nucleotides outside the gene matches: 12. DNA of the CDR3: TGTGCCAGTAGTCGGCATGGAATGGGGACAGGGAACACTGAAGCTTTCTTT. Its protein product is CASSRHGMGTGNTEAFF.

The table lists this clonotype with a few counts. This chain links TRBV18 with TRBJ1-1, with D hard to call. V was shortened by 3 bases and J by 1 base, with 12 bases between the two germline ends. CDR1 and CDR2 (germline): KGHSH, LQKENI. This CDR3 is built from 15 residues. Here the CDR3 DNA reads TGTGCCAGCTCACCGATTCTCTTAGAGAACACTGAAGCTTTCTTT. It encodes CASSPILLENTEAFF.

This clonotype was seen only a few times. The chain has TRBV10-2 and TRBJ1-6, with no clear D. V was shortened by 0 bases and J by 7 bases, with 4 bases between the two germline ends. The germline CDR1 and CDR2 sequences are WSHSY and SAAADI. The CDR3 runs to 13 residues. The CDR3 DNA reads as TGCGCCAGCAGTGAGTCGGTAAATTCACCCCTCCACTTT. It is translated as CASSESVNSPLHF.

This clonotype appeared many times. This chain uses TRBV28 with TRBJ2-1; D may be TRBD1 (5 bases). The germline V gene has CDR1 MDHEN and CDR2 SYDVKM. Trimming took off 7 bases at V and 4 bases at J, with 14 bases between the two ends. The CDR3 contains 14 residues. CDR3 sequence (DNA): TGTGCCAGCAAACCGACGCGGACATACAATGAGCAGTTCTTC. This encodes CASKPTRTYNEQFF.

This clonotype was seen at least ten times. The chain carries TRBV20-1 and TRBJ1-6; D is undetermined. The ends were cut back, 0 bases at V and 1 base at J, with 13 bases in the middle. In germline, CDR1 is DFQATT, CDR2 SNEGSKA (reference sequence). The CDR3 covers 17 residues. In nucleotides, the CDR3 is TGCAGTGCTAGAGATTTCGGGGATCTGTCCTATAATTCACCCCTCCACTTT. Translating it yields CSARDFGDLSYNSPLHF.

In this sample, this clonotype turned up many times. The V and J genes are TRBV7-2 and TRBJ1-5, with 7 bases matching TRBD1. V lost 5 bases and J lost 0; bases outside the gene matches: 7. Germline-derived CDR1 and CDR2 are SGHTA and FQGNSA. The CDR3 has 16 amino acids. The DNA of the CDR3 is TGTGCCAGCAGCCAACAGGGGTTGCTTAGCAATCAGCCCCAGCATTTT. It codes for CASSQQGLLSNQPQHF.